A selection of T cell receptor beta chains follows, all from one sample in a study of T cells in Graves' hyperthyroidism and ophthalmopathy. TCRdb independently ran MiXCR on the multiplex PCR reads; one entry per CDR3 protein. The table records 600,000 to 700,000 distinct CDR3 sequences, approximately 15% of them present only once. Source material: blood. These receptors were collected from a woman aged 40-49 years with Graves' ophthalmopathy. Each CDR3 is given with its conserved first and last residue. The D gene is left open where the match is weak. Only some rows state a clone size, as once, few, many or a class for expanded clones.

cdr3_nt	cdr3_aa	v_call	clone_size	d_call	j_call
TGTGCCAGCAGTTCCCGACAGGGTTACGAGCAGTACTTC	CASSSRQGYEQYF	TRBV12-3/TRBV12-4	many	TRBD1	TRBJ2-7
TGTGCCATCAGTGTCAACCAGGCTATCTCCTCTGGAAACACCATATATTTT	CAISVNQAISSGNTIYF	TRBV10-3	.	.	TRBJ1-3
TGTGCCAGCAGCCAAGTCGATAACCTCTCCTACGAGCAGTACTTC	CASSQVDNLSYEQYF	TRBV3-1	.	.	TRBJ2-7
TGTGCCAGCAGTCCGAGACAGGGGAGGGCTGGGGCCAACGTCCTGACTTTC	CASSPRQGRAGANVLTF	TRBV27	many	.	TRBJ2-6
TGCAGTGCTGTAATCAACTACGAGCAGTACTTC	CSAVINYEQYF	TRBV20-1	many	.	TRBJ2-7
TGTGCCACCAGTGACCCCGGGACTAGCGGGACAGAGACCCAGTACTTC	CATSDPGTSGTETQYF	TRBV24-1	.	TRBD2	TRBJ2-5
TGCGCCAGCAGCTCGGGACTAGTGGACACCGGGGAGCTGTTTTTT	CASSSGLVDTGELFF	TRBV5-1	many	TRBD2	TRBJ2-2
TGTGCCAGCAGTTTATTGTATGGGGATCGAGGCTACACCTTC	CASSLLYGDRGYTF	TRBV28	many	.	TRBJ1-2
TGTGCCAGCACCCTGGGACTAGCGGGAGGGTCGGGCGAGACCCAGTACTTC	CASTLGLAGGSGETQYF	TRBV12-3/TRBV12-4	medium-sized	TRBD2	TRBJ2-5
TGTGCCAGCAGCGGGGGCTGGGGGGAGACCCAGTACTTC	CASSGGWGETQYF	TRBV12-3/TRBV12-4	many	.	TRBJ2-5
TGCGCCAGCAGCCGAACCGGGACCTCCACAGATACGCAGTATTTT	CASSRTGTSTDTQYF	TRBV4-1	once	.	TRBJ2-3
TGTGCCAGCAGCGTACGGGACAGCACCTCTGGAAACACCATATATTTT	CASSVRDSTSGNTIYF	TRBV9	few	TRBD1	TRBJ1-3
TGTGCCAGCAGCCAACACGGACTAGCGGTTTACGAGCAGTACTTC	CASSQHGLAVYEQYF	TRBV6-1	many	TRBD2	TRBJ2-7
TGTGCCAGCAGCCGACAGGGGGTATACACCGGGGAGCTGTTTTTT	CASSRQGVYTGELFF	TRBV27	.	TRBD1	TRBJ2-2
TGTGCCAGCACCCTCCCGGGCACGCAGGGAGAGACCCAGTACTTC	CASTLPGTQGETQYF	TRBV28	many	.	TRBJ2-5
TGTGCCAGCAGACCTACAGGGGTCGGGGAGCTGTTTTTT	CASRPTGVGELFF	TRBV12-3/TRBV12-4	many	TRBD1	TRBJ2-2
TGTGCCAGCTCAGGGCCCCTCGCGGCCAGCTACGAGCAGTACTTC	CASSGPLAASYEQYF	TRBV18	.	.	TRBJ2-7
TGTGCCAGCAGCTTCTCTTACAAGGGCACCGGGGAGCTGTTTTTT	CASSFSYKGTGELFF	TRBV7-9	many	.	TRBJ2-2
TGTGCCAGTAGCACAGGGGGCGGTCAGACCCAGTACTTC	CASSTGGGQTQYF	TRBV19	few	TRBD1	TRBJ2-5
TGTGCCACCCGGGACACCAACACCCGCGGCACCGGGGAGCTGTTTTTT	CATRDTNTRGTGELFF	TRBV10-3	many	.	TRBJ2-2
TGCAGCGTTGAACGGCAGGGCACAGATACGCAGTATTTT	CSVERQGTDTQYF	TRBV29-1	.	.	TRBJ2-3
TGTGCCAGCAGTCTATACAGGACAGTCCACCAGGATAAAGCTTTCTTT	CASSLYRTVHQDKAFF	TRBV12-3/TRBV12-4	.	.	TRBJ1-1
TGCAGTGCTAGAGATCAGGCAGGGGGCTTGCAGCCCCAGCATTTT	CSARDQAGGLQPQHF	TRBV20-1	.	TRBD1	TRBJ1-5
TGTGCCAGTAGTTTATTTCAGGGGGTAGCTTTCTTT	CASSLFQGVAFF	TRBV19	.	TRBD1	TRBJ1-1
TGCAGTGCTAGAGGGGGGAGCGTAACTGAAGCTTTCTTT	CSARGGSVTEAFF	TRBV20-1	many	.	TRBJ1-1
TGTGCCAGCAGCTTAGCTCGGACAGGAACGACCTCTGGGGCCAACGTCCTGACTTTC	CASSLARTGTTSGANVLTF	TRBV13	few	TRBD1	TRBJ2-6
TGTGCCAGCAGTATGACAGGGGGGCTCGGATACGAGCAGTACTTC	CASSMTGGLGYEQYF	TRBV27	many	TRBD1	TRBJ2-7
TGCAGCGCCGTGGGTCCGGCAGGGGATAACACTGAAGCTTTCTTT	CSAVGPAGDNTEAFF	TRBV29-1	many	.	TRBJ1-1
TGTGCCAGCCAAGGACCTAGGGTTTCTGGGGCCAACGTCCTGACTTTC	CASQGPRVSGANVLTF	TRBV5-4	.	.	TRBJ2-6
TGTGCCAGCAGCCAAGAGGGGACATTAAACACTGAAGCTTTCTTT	CASSQEGTLNTEAFF	TRBV4-2	many	.	TRBJ1-1
TGTGCCAGCAGCGTGGACGGTGGACTCACTGGGGAGACCCAGTACTTC	CASSVDGGLTGETQYF	TRBV9	many	.	TRBJ2-5
TGCAGTGCTTTACAGGGGATTAGCAATCAGCCCCAGCATTTT	CSALQGISNQPQHF	TRBV20-1	many	TRBD1	TRBJ1-5
TGCAGTGGTCTAGCCAAAAACATTCAGTACTTC	CSGLAKNIQYF	TRBV20-1	.	.	TRBJ2-4
TGTGCCAGCAGCTTATCGGGACAGTGGAAGTACGAGCAGTACTTC	CASSLSGQWKYEQYF	TRBV7-9	many	TRBD1	TRBJ2-7
TGCGGTGCTAGCGGTACTGTGGAGCAGTACTTC	CGASGTVEQYF	TRBV20-1	many	TRBD2	TRBJ2-7
TGCGCCAGCAGCTCCCACCTATCTAACTACGAGCAGTACTTC	CASSSHLSNYEQYF	TRBV5-1	few	.	TRBJ2-7
TGCAGTGCTAGAGACCCACGGAGGGGACAGGGGAACTTAAACACTGAAGCTTTCTTT	CSARDPRRGQGNLNTEAFF	TRBV20-1	.	TRBD1	TRBJ1-1
TGCGCCAGCAGCTCGACGGACTACGAGCAGTACTTC	CASSSTDYEQYF	TRBV5-1	many	.	TRBJ2-7
TGTGCCAGCAGTTTATACGACTCCGGGCCCCATTACGAGCAGTACTTC	CASSLYDSGPHYEQYF	TRBV28	many	.	TRBJ2-7
TGTGCCAGCAGCACCTACAGGGGTTCCTACGAGCAGTACTTC	CASSTYRGSYEQYF	TRBV6-1	many	TRBD1	TRBJ2-7
TGCGCCAGCAGCCAAGAACCGGGCCGAGGGGGCTACACCTTC	CASSQEPGRGGYTF	TRBV4-1	.	.	TRBJ1-2
TGTGCCAGCAGCTTGTATTCAGGATCCCTTTATGGCTACACCTTC	CASSLYSGSLYGYTF	TRBV5-5	.	.	TRBJ1-2
TGCGCCAGCAGCCCCCCGAGCGGGAGCTCAGATACGCAGTATTTT	CASSPPSGSSDTQYF	TRBV5-1	few	TRBD2	TRBJ2-3
TGTGCCAGCAGCTTCGGATGGGGGAGCAATCAGCCCCAGCATTTT	CASSFGWGSNQPQHF	TRBV7-8	.	.	TRBJ1-5